These 22 T cell receptor beta chains share one sample of origin, sequenced in a study of T cells in Graves' hyperthyroidism and ophthalmopathy. Amplified regions were TCR beta CDR3 sequences from RNA transcripts. Primed by the HTBI set, a first-round RT-PCR was run on the TCR CDR3. TCRdb fed the multiplex PCR reads into MiXCR, producing one record per CDR3 protein. Of about 610,000 distinct CDR3 sequences in the sample, more than 45% were seen once. Material: peripheral blood or thyroid tissue (not recorded which). All receptors derive from a woman in her late teens or twenties with Graves' hyperthyroidism.

As regards this clonotype: A much larger clone is a single base away; this may be a read error. The V and J genes are TRBV6-5 and TRBJ1-1; 7 bases fit TRBD1. Germline V gene sequence: CDR1 MNHEY, CDR2 SVGAGI. There are 12 residues in the CDR3. The CDR3 nucleotides are TGTGCCTGCAGTTCACGACAGGGCTCAGCTTTCTTT. This gives the protein CACSSRQGSAFF.

This clonotype was counted only a few times. The rearrangement links TRBV4-1 to TRBJ1-5; D is uncertain. CDR1 MGHRA and CDR2 YSYEKL come from the germline V gene. Trimming took off 2 bases at V and 2 bases at J, with 16 bases between the two ends. This CDR3 is built from 17 residues. Here the CDR3 DNA reads TGCGCCAGCAGCCAAAGTTCTGGGTACTTGCGCAATCAGCCCCAGCATTTT. It encodes CASSQSSGYLRNQPQHF.

This clonotype was observed at least ten times. The genes are TRBV11-2 and TRBJ1-3, with 9 bases lining up with TRBD1. V was clipped by 4 bases and J by 0 bases; unmatched bases: 7. Germline V gene sequence: CDR1 SGHAT, CDR2 FQNNGV. This CDR3 has 17 residues. The CDR3 DNA reads TGTGCCAGCAGCTCAAGGACAGGGGCCAACTCTGGAAACACCATATATTTT. Translated: CASSSRTGANSGNTIYF.

V gene TRBV5-1 combines with J gene TRBJ2-7; 7 bases match TRBD1. Germline CDR1 and CDR2: SGHRS and YFSETQ. This CDR3 has 14 amino acids. With V trimmed by 5 bases and J by 4 bases, 9 bases remained unmatched. The CDR3 loop reads CASRTGTAYYEQYF. As DNA, the CDR3 is TGCGCCAGCAGAACCGGGACAGCATATTACGAGCAGTACTTC.

Notes on this clonotype: One base away lies a much larger clone, so this may be a sequencing read error. This chain connects TRBV19 to TRBJ2-5; tentative D call: TRBD1 (6 bases). Germline CDR1 reads LNHDA; CDR2 reads SQIVND (reference sequence). With 3 bases removed from V and 7 bases from J, the gap between germline ends came to 12 bases. The CDR3 extends over 13 amino acids. The DNA of the CDR3 is TGTGCCAGTAGTATGGGACAAAAAGGGACCCAGTACTTC. It encodes CASSMGQKGTQYF.

This clonotype was detected a few times. The CDR3 DNA sequence: TGTGCCAGCAGTACCAGACTAGCGACAGATACGCAGTATTTT. This translates into CASSTRLATDTQYF. The chain combines TRBV12-3 or TRBV12-4 with TRBJ2-3, with TRBD2 identical over 8 bases. The J segment lost 3 bases and the V segment lost 5 bases, leaving 4 bases of the junction unmatched. This CDR3 spans 14 amino acids.

On this clonotype: This could be a read error, since a much larger clone is one nucleotide away. This chain uses TRBV19 with TRBJ2-1; D gene ambiguous. Germline lookup yields CDR1 LNHDA and CDR2 SQIVND (reference sequence). This CDR3 region has 15 residues. DNA for the CDR3: TGTGCCAGTAGTATTTACTTGAGCTCCTACAATGAGCGGTTCTTC. This encodes CASSIYLSSYNERFF.

In its sample, this clonotype was seen many times. The genes are TRBV2 and TRBJ2-7; D is uncertain. Per germline, CDR1 SNHLY and CDR2 FYNNEI. The CDR3 loop spans 15 amino acids. V was pared by 3 bases and J by 0 bases, with 12 bases between. The DNA for the CDR3 is TGTGCCAGCAGTGACGTGTATACGCGCTCCTACGAGCAGTACTTC. It specifies CASSDVYTRSYEQYF.

This sequence joins TRBV7-9 and TRBJ2-3, with 9 positions matching TRBD2. CDR3 length equals 16 residues. J gave up 5 bases and V 2 bases, and 8 bases lay outside the gene matches. CDR1 SEHNR and CDR2 FQNEAQ come from the germline V gene (reference sequence). CDR3 sequence: CASSLTGGLARDTQYF. The CDR3 DNA follows: TGTGCCAGCAGCTTAACGGGGGGACTAGCCCGAGATACGCAGTATTTT.

This clonotype appeared many times. The chain carries TRBV20-1 and TRBJ2-6; TRBD1 might be the D (5 bases). The CDR3 runs to 15 residues. The V end was cut by 5 bases, the J end by 0 bases, with 11 bases between. Germline V CDR1 and CDR2: DFQATT, SNEGSKA (reference sequence). DNA of the CDR3: TGCAGTGCTGGCCCCCAGGGCTCTGGGGCCAACGTCCTGACTTTC. Amino acid sequence: CSAGPQGSGANVLTF.

This clonotype was seen ten or more times. The chain joins TRBV19 to TRBJ1-5, with no clear D. The CDR3 runs to 12 residues. V was clipped by 4 bases and J by 9 bases, with 10 bases between them. Germline V gene sequence: CDR1 LNHDA, CDR2 SQIVND (reference sequence). CDR3 sequence (DNA): TGTGCCAGTAGTACGAGCGAGCGGCCCCAGCATTTT. This sequence encodes CASSTSERPQHF.

J is TRBJ2-5 and V is TRBV7-6; D may match TRBD1 or TRBD2 (6 bases each). V was cut by 3 bases and J by 4 bases, with 18 bases left in between. Germline V gene lookup returns CDR1 SGHVS and CDR2 FNYEAQ. There are 16 residues in the CDR3. The chain's CDR3 is CASSFSPGGRGETQYF. In nucleotides, the CDR3 is TGTGCCAGCAGCTTTTCCCCTGGGGGGCGCGGAGAGACCCAGTACTTC.

This chain connects TRBV7-9 to TRBJ2-7, with TRBD2 matching over 10 bases. The CDR3 contains 14 residues. Germline values: CDR1 SEHNR, CDR2 FQNEAQ (reference sequence). The V and J ends lost 4 bases and 6 bases, in that order; junction bases with no gene match: 6. The chain's CDR3 is CASSSSGRPLEQYF. DNA for the CDR3: TGTGCCAGCAGCTCTAGCGGGAGACCCCTCGAGCAGTACTTC.

The rearrangement uses TRBV12-3 or TRBV12-4 and TRBJ1-4; 7 nucleotides line up with TRBD1. V was pared by 10 bases and J by 4 bases, with 9 bases of the junction left unmatched. This CDR3 contains 14 residues. The CDR3 DNA follows: TGTGCCATAGCGGGACAGACGTATAATGAAAAACTGTTTTTT. Its translation: CAIAGQTYNEKLFF.

This clonotype appeared many times. The rearrangement links TRBV7-9 to TRBJ2-5; no clear D. V lost 1 base, J lost 1 base, and 10 bases lay in between. Germline V CDR1 and CDR2: SEHNR, FQNEAQ (reference sequence). The CDR3 is made up of 15 amino acids. CDR3: CASSLEALSQETQYF. The CDR3 region has the DNA TGTGCCAGCAGCTTAGAAGCTCTATCCCAAGAGACCCAGTACTTC.

The chain carries TRBV7-8 and TRBJ1-4; a weak D match, TRBD1 (6 bases). Germline loops: CDR1 SGHVS, CDR2 FQNEAQ. The CDR3 has 15 residues. V lost 0 bases, J lost 4 bases, and 9 bases lay in between. CDR3 amino acids: CASSLAQGINEKLFF. CDR3 DNA: TGTGCCAGCAGCTTAGCACAGGGCATTAATGAAAAACTGTTTTTT. Full variable domain (outside the CDR3, taken from reference TRBV7-8 and TRBJ1-4): GAGVSQSPRYKVAKRGQDVALRCDPISGHVSLFWYQQALGQGPEFLTYFQNEAQLDKSGLPSDRFFAERPEGSVSTLKIQRTQQEDSAVYLCASSLAQGINEKLFFGSGTQLSVL.

This chain joins TRBV29-1 and TRBJ2-2; possible D gene TRBD2, 5 bases. There are 15 residues in the CDR3. CDR1 and CDR2 from the germline V gene are SQVTM and ANQGSEA. V was pared by 3 bases and J by 4 bases, with 15 bases between. The DNA of the CDR3 is TGCAGCGTTGAGCTCCCGGGAATAAGCACCGGGGAGCTGTTTTTT. It codes for CSVELPGISTGELFF.

This clonotype showed up many times. The CDR3 region is CAISDKNTGELFF. The CDR3, as DNA: TGTGCCATCAGCGACAAGAACACCGGGGAGCTGTTTTTT. This chain joins TRBV10-3 and TRBJ2-2; the D is unclear. The CDR3 is 13 amino acids. Germline V CDR1 and CDR2: ENHRY, SYGVKD. Deletions cut 6 bases from V and 1 base from J, with 6 bases between.

The chain employs TRBV20-1 and TRBJ2-7; D is uncertain. CDR1 and CDR2 from the germline V gene are DFQATT and SNEGSKA (reference sequence). This CDR3 comprises 13 residues. V was pared by 2 bases and J by 2 bases, with 10 bases between. CDR3 in amino acids: CSARSGWTYEQYF. CDR3 nucleotide sequence: TGCAGTGCTAGATCCGGTTGGACCTACGAGCAGTACTTC.

As regards this clonotype: A junction end diverges from the germline sequence, so it may reflect a read error. The rearrangement links TRBV15 to TRBJ1-2; D is unclear. The CDR3 consists of 16 residues. CDR1 is LNHNV and CDR2 is YYDKDF in the germline V gene (reference sequence). The CDR3 DNA sequence: TGTGCCGCCAGCAGTTTATCGAGGCGCAGAGGCTATGGCTACACCTTC. This encodes CAASSLSRRRGYGYTF.

The sample holds a few counts of this clonotype. The chain links TRBV7-9 to TRBJ2-6; 7 bases map to TRBD2. Unmatched junction bases numbered 5, after V lost 5 bases and J lost 10 bases. The CDR3 extends over 13 amino acids. CDR1 is SEHNR and CDR2 is FQNEAQ in the germline V gene (reference sequence). Here the CDR3 reads CASSRAGANVLTF. CDR3 sequence (DNA): TGTGCCAGCAGCCGTGCGGGAGCGAACGTCCTGACTTTC.

This clonotype was seen at least ten times. The genes are TRBV4-2 and TRBJ2-2; D perhaps matches TRBD2 (6 bases). V lost 0 bases and J 5 bases, leaving 10 bases between the germline ends. The CDR3 runs to 15 residues. Germline V lookup: CDR1 LGHNA, CDR2 YNFKEQ. CDR3 protein: CASSQDPEGTGELFF. The CDR3 DNA is TGTGCCAGCAGCCAAGACCCGGAGGGGACCGGGGAGCTGTTTTTT.